This T cell receptor (beta chain) was observed in a study of cytomegalovirus exposure and HLA in healthy donors. Notes on the study in general: Subsequent analysis found a tendency for first-cohort TCR clusters to co-occur within the 120 or so validation repertoires. Specificity of three CMV-associated chains for CMV antigens was verified in vitro. Rarity marked most TCR sequences, yet some public TCRs occurred in many donors.

Trimming removed 10 bases at V and 4 bases at J, with 22 bases between. The germline CDR1 and CDR2 sequences are ENHRY and SYGVKD. This CDR3 is built from 15 residues. Turning to this clone: The antigen is undetermined.

The table came from immunoSEQ multiplex PCR; TCRdb's copy has only in-frame clones and leaves some out. Here the sample spans under 200,000 clones, approximately 87% being singletons. Specimen: PBMCs. This receptor was obtained from a woman aged 30 to 39 in good health and CMV-seronegative. V and J are TRBV10-3 and TRBJ1-2; perhaps TRBD1 as D (5 bases). In DNA, the CDR3 is TGTGCCACGGTCCCTGGACCTGACAGTCCCTATGGCTACACCTTC. Residues: CATVPGPDSPYGYTF.